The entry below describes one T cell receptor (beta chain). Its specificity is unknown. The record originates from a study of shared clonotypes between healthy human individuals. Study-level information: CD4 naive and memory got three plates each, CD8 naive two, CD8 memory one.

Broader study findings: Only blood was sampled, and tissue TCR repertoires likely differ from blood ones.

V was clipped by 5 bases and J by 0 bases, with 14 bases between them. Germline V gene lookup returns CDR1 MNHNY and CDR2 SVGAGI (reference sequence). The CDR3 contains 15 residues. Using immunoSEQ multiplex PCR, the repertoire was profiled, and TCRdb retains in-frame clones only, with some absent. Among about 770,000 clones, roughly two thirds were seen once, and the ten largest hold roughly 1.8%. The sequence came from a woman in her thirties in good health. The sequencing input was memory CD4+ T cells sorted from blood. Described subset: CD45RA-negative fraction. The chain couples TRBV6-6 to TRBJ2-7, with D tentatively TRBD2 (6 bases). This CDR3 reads CASSPSRDSSYEQYF. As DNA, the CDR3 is TGTGCCAGCAGTCCTAGCCGGGACTCCTCCTACGAGCAGTACTTC.